Below, 5 T cell receptor beta chains from the same sample are listed, as sequenced in a study of post-analysis software for immune sequencing data. Study outcomes and limitations: Controls showed lower frequencies than patients for roughly five TRBV segments, and TRBV5-6, TRBV5-1 and TRBV20-1 were among these.

No antigen has been identified for these receptors. Carried by the TCR beta cDNA libraries were unique molecular identifiers. One entry per CDR3 protein, called by TCRdb with MiXCR from the PCR reads. The sample yields 600,000 to 700,000 distinct CDR3 sequences, around 60% seen once. The specimen was blood. The receptors stem from a girl between 2 and 10 years old with multiple sclerosis.

This clonotype has just one count. This sequence joins TRBV20-1 and TRBJ2-1; tentatively, D is TRBD1 (6 bases). The length of the CDR3 is 15 residues. Germline CDR1 DFQATT, CDR2 SNEGSKA (reference sequence). Deletions cut 1 base from V and 5 bases from J, with 15 bases between. CDR3 nucleotides: TGCAGTGCTAGAGGAGTCCAGGGGTGGGACAATGAGCAGTTCTTC. Translating gives CSARGVQGWDNEQFF.

The table lists this clonotype with a few counts. J is TRBJ2-1 and V is TRBV14; D may be TRBD1 (5 bases). CDR1 and CDR2 (germline): SGHDN, FVKESK. Trimming took 0 bases from V and 4 from J, leaving 13 bases between them. The CDR3 contains 16 residues. The CDR3 sequence is CASSQDPGLGYNEQFF. In DNA, the CDR3 is TGTGCCAGCAGCCAAGATCCAGGGTTGGGTTACAATGAGCAGTTCTTC.

The genes are TRBV5-1 and TRBJ2-7, with D unresolved. Trimming took 4 bases from V and 10 from J, leaving 12 bases between them. The CDR3 contains 11 residues. Germline lookup yields CDR1 SGHRS and CDR2 YFSETQ. The CDR3 nucleotides read TGCGCCAGCAGCCCTGATAAGGCCCAGTACTTC. It encodes CASSPDKAQYF.

The chain links TRBV7-9 to TRBJ2-3; D may be TRBD2 (6 bases). This CDR3 has 15 residues. V lost 4 bases and J lost 6, with 17 bases in between. Germline V lookup: CDR1 SEHNR, CDR2 FQNEAQ (reference sequence). The chain's CDR3 is CASSSGMASADTQYF. CDR3 bases: TGTGCCAGCAGCTCCGGAATGGCTAGCGCCGATACGCAGTATTTT.

This clonotype is a singleton in its sample. This chain uses TRBV6-2 or TRBV6-3 with TRBJ1-5, with D unresolved. The V end lost 2 bases, the J end lost 5 bases, and 13 bases lay between the germline ends. CDR3 size: 15 residues. The germline V gene encodes CDR1 MNHEY and CDR2 SVGEGT. The chain's CDR3 is CASSYGKQPYQPQHF. The CDR3 DNA sequence: TGTGCCAGCAGTTACGGGAAGCAGCCCTATCAGCCCCAGCATTTT.